This T cell receptor beta chain was recorded in a study of response to subunit inactivated influenza vaccine. The study's findings and limits: Authors suggested seasonal influenza vaccinations each recruit few new T cells.

The CDR3 contains 16 residues. Germline assignment: CDR1 SGDLS and CDR2 YYNGEE. The ends were cut back, 0 bases at V and 3 bases at J, with 14 bases in the middle. TCRdb re-analysed the RT-PCR reads in MiXCR, keeping a single row per CDR3 protein. The table has approximately 730,000 distinct CDR3 sequences, roughly 14% seen once; the top ten hold roughly 6.4%. A remark on this clonotype: The antigen remains unidentified.

The chain couples TRBV9 to TRBJ2-3, with D possibly being TRBD2 (7 bases). Sequences were derived from PBMCs from blood, sampled around 15 days before vaccination. This clonotype originated in a man aged 50 to 60 who received an inactivated influenza vaccine. CDR3 in DNA: TGTGCCAGCAGCGTAGCCTCAGGGAGGGGGACAGATACGCAGTATTTT. This encodes CASSVASGRGTDTQYF.